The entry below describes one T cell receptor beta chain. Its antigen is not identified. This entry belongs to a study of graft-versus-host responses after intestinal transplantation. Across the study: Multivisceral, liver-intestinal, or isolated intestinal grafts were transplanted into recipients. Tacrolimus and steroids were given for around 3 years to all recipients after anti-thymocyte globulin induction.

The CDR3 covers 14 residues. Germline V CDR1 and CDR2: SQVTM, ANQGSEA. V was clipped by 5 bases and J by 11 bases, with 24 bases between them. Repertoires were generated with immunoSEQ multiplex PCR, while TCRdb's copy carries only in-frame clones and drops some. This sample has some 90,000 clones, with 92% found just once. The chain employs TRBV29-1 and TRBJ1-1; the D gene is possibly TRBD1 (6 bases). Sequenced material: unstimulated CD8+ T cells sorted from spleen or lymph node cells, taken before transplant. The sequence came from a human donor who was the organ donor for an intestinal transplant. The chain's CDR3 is CSVQNVIKQGSAFF. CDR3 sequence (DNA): TGCAGCGTTCAAAACGTAATCAAACAGGGTAGCGCTTTCTTT.